These 19 T cell receptor beta chains were sequenced from one sample in a study of vaccination effects on CD4 cells after COVID-19. Their antigens remain unidentified. Before sequencing took place, the ViraFEST assay used viral peptide pools to expand antigen-specific CD4+ T cells. Culture proceeded for approximately 10 days, and CD4+ T cells were then isolated. Participants each got two BNT162b2 or mRNA-1273 vaccine doses. Repertoires were generated with immunoSEQ multiplex PCR, while TCRdb's copy carries only in-frame clones and drops some. The repertoire holds some 21,000 clones, with roughly three quarters as singletons. Sequencing was performed on CD4+ T cells from PBMCs cultured with HCoV-229E spike peptides, taken after COVID-19 vaccination. Source of these receptors: a human donor who received a COVID-19 vaccine.

This clone was detected only a few times. This chain uses TRBV18 with TRBJ1-2, with 7 bases identical to TRBD1. The CDR3 has 14 residues. Germline CDR1 KGHSH, CDR2 LQKENI. The trim removed 5 bases at V and 3 bases at J, leaving 6 bases unmatched. CDR3: CASSSNRGDYGYTF. CDR3 bases: TGTGCCAGCTCATCCAACAGGGGAGACTATGGCTACACCTTC.

The gene calls are TRBV3-1 (or the pseudogene TRBV3-2) and TRBJ2-1; the D gene is possibly TRBD2 (5 bases). The CDR3 spans 12 residues. V was trimmed by 1 base and J by 9 bases, leaving 7 bases between them. Per the germline V gene, CDR1 is LGHDT and CDR2 is YNNKEL (reference sequence). The CDR3 spells CASSQVRGEQFF. The CDR3, as DNA: TGTGCCAGCAGCCAAGTCCGGGGTGAGCAGTTCTTC.

The genes are TRBV5-5 and TRBJ2-5; 7 bases match TRBD1. This CDR3 is 14 amino acids long. Germline loops: CDR1 SGHKS, CDR2 YYEKEE (reference sequence). Unmatched junction bases numbered 9, after V lost 6 bases and J lost 4 bases. The CDR3 nucleotides read TGTGCCAGCAACTTTTATGCAGGGGGAGAGACCCAGTACTTC. Translation: CASNFYAGGETQYF.

V usage is TRBV19 and J usage is TRBJ2-2; TRBD2 agrees at 10 bases. The length of the CDR3 is 15 residues. V shed 3 bases and J 5 bases; nucleotides not matched to a gene: 3. The germline CDR1 and CDR2 sequences are LNHDA and SQIVND (reference sequence). In DNA, the CDR3 is TGTGCCAGTAGTATCGTTAGCGGGGGGACCGGGGAGCTGTTTTTT. It encodes CASSIVSGGTGELFF.

The J gene is TRBJ2-3, the V gene TRBV19, with TRBD2 matching 12 bases. The CDR3 is 18 residues long. CDR1 and CDR2 (germline): LNHDA, SQIVND (reference sequence). With 6 bases clipped from V and 3 bases from J, the junction kept 13 bases outside the gene matches. This CDR3 reads CASRGGTSGPSPTDTQYF. DNA for the CDR3: TGTGCCAGTAGGGGTGGGACTAGCGGGCCCAGCCCGACAGATACGCAGTATTTT.

The rearrangement links TRBV5-6 to TRBJ1-1; a possible D gene is TRBD1 (6 bases). Germline loops: CDR1 SGHDT, CDR2 YYEEEE. This CDR3 has 15 amino acids. The V and J ends lost 0 bases and 4 bases respectively, with 13 bases between them. The CDR3 sequence: CASSLGGGQGTEAFF. CDR3 nucleotide sequence: TGTGCCAGCAGCTTGGGTGGGGGGCAGGGCACTGAAGCTTTCTTT. Using reference TRBV5-6 and TRBJ1-1 for the parts outside the CDR3, the full variable domain is DAGVTQSPTHLIKTRGQQVTLRCSPKSGHDTVSWYQQALGQGPQFIFQYYEEEERQRGNFPDRFSGHQFPNYSSELNVNALLLGDSALYLCASSLGGGQGTEAFFGQGTRLTVV.

CDR3 nucleotides: TGTGCCGCGTGGGGGGAGTCTGGGGCCAACGTCCTGACTTTC. Protein sequence: CAAWGESGANVLTF. The genes are TRBV10-3 and TRBJ2-6, with D tentatively TRBD2 (6 bases). The germline CDR1 and CDR2 sequences are ENHRY and SYGVKD. The V end lost 11 bases, the J end lost 1 base, and 12 bases lay between the germline ends. CDR3 size: 14 residues.

The rearrangement joins TRBV7-2 to TRBJ2-7; 9 bases align to TRBD2. V shed 3 bases and J 1 base; nucleotides not matched to a gene: 7. Germline values: CDR1 SGHTA, CDR2 FQGNSA. The CDR3 is 16 residues long. The CDR3 reads CASSFTSGRSSYEQYF. The DNA for the CDR3 is TGTGCCAGCAGCTTCACGAGCGGGAGGAGTTCCTACGAGCAGTACTTC.

This clone was seen a few times. The chain couples TRBV19 to TRBJ2-2, with D tentatively TRBD1 or TRBD2 (5 bases each). The ends were cut back, 2 bases at V and 0 bases at J, with 16 bases in the middle. This CDR3 has 18 amino acids. Germline values: CDR1 LNHDA, CDR2 SQIVND (reference sequence). In nucleotides, the CDR3 is TGTGCCAGTAGTATATCCTTAATAGGGACGGCGAACACCGGGGAGCTGTTTTTT. This translates into CASSISLIGTANTGELFF.

By share, this clone counts as medium-sized. The rearrangement uses TRBV5-1 and TRBJ2-3, with 9 nucleotides matching TRBD2. This CDR3 region has 17 residues. The V segment lost 1 base and the J segment 3 bases; nucleotides outside the gene matches: 9. Germline V gene sequence: CDR1 SGHRS, CDR2 YFSETQ. The CDR3 coding sequence is TGCGCCAGCAGCTTGCTTGATGGCGGGGGGGGAACAGATACGCAGTATTTT. It codes for CASSLLDGGGGTDTQYF.

This chain links TRBV11-3 with TRBJ2-7, with D possibly matching TRBD2 (5 bases). This CDR3 region has 12 residues. Germline V gene data show CDR1 as SGHNT and CDR2 as YENEEA. V was shortened by 5 bases and J by 3 bases, with 8 bases between the two germline ends. The CDR3: CASSRTDYEQYF. The CDR3 DNA reads as TGTGCCAGCAGCAGGACTGACTACGAGCAGTACTTC.

The chain carries TRBV29-1 and TRBJ2-5, with a possible D match to TRBD1 (5 bases). Trimming took 6 bases from V and 2 from J, leaving 10 bases between them. Germline V gene lookup returns CDR1 SQVTM and CDR2 ANQGSEA. This CDR3 contains 12 residues. The CDR3 coding sequence is TGCAGCGTGTGGACACCTCAAGAGACCCAGTACTTC. Protein sequence: CSVWTPQETQYF.

The chain joins TRBV6-5 to TRBJ1-6; 10 positions agree with TRBD1. Germline CDR1 MNHEY, CDR2 SVGAGI. The CDR3 is 14 amino acids. Unmatched junction bases numbered 4, after V lost 6 bases and J lost 8 bases. The CDR3 DNA is TGTGCCAGCAGCATAGGGACAGGGGATTCACCCCTCCACTTT. Its protein is CASSIGTGDSPLHF.

The CDR3 protein is CASSLEGTANNQPQHF. The CDR3 nucleotides read TGCGCCAGCAGCTTGGAAGGGACAGCGAACAATCAGCCCCAGCATTTT. The chain is built from TRBV5-1 and TRBJ1-5; the match to TRBD1 covers 7 bases. Germline V gives CDR1 SGHRS, CDR2 YFSETQ. The CDR3 consists of 16 residues. J lost 3 bases, V lost 0 bases, and 6 bases had no gene match.

J is TRBJ1-1 and V is TRBV3-1 (or the pseudogene TRBV3-2); D remains unclear. Trimming shortened V by 4 bases and J by 1 base, and 10 bases separated the two germline ends. Germline loops: CDR1 LGHDT, CDR2 YNNKEL (reference sequence). The CDR3 covers 14 residues. The CDR3 reads CASSPPGRNTEAFF. DNA for the CDR3: TGTGCCAGCAGCCCCCCCGGCAGGAACACTGAAGCTTTCTTT.

J is TRBJ1-5 and V is TRBV19; 9 positions match TRBD1. CDR1 is LNHDA and CDR2 is SQIVND in the germline V gene (reference sequence). This CDR3 region has 13 residues. Losses at the gene ends were 7 bases for V and 4 bases for J; bases not matched to a gene: 2. The CDR3 region is CASKGQGNQPQHF. The CDR3 nucleotides are TGTGCCAGTAAGGGACAGGGTAATCAGCCCCAGCATTTT.

The chain uses TRBV4-2 and TRBJ1-6, with D unclear. Per the germline V gene, CDR1 is LGHNA and CDR2 is YNFKEQ. Trimming stripped 0 bases from V and 0 bases from J, with 6 bases between. The CDR3 covers 16 residues. The CDR3 is CASSQESSSYNSPLHF. Written as DNA, the CDR3 is TGTGCCAGCAGCCAAGAGTCAAGCTCCTATAATTCACCCCTCCACTTT.

The rearrangement uses TRBV7-2 and TRBJ2-1, with 12 nucleotides matching TRBD2. The germline V gene encodes CDR1 SGHTA and CDR2 FQGNSA. The CDR3 extends over 15 amino acids. V trimming: 5 bases; J trimming: 7 bases; junction bases outside the gene matches: 6. CDR3 sequence: CASSPWTSGANEQFF. The CDR3 bases are TGTGCCAGCAGCCCGTGGACTAGCGGGGCAAATGAGCAGTTCTTC.

The V call is TRBV24-1, the J call TRBJ2-1, with TRBD1 identical over 11 bases. Germline values: CDR1 KGHDR, CDR2 SFDVKD. The CDR3 is 16 amino acids. V lost 10 bases and J lost 0; bases outside the gene matches: 7. CDR3 coding DNA: TGTGCCACTTTCCCCGGGACAGGGGGCTCCTACAATGAGCAGTTCTTC. Its translation is CATFPGTGGSYNEQFF.